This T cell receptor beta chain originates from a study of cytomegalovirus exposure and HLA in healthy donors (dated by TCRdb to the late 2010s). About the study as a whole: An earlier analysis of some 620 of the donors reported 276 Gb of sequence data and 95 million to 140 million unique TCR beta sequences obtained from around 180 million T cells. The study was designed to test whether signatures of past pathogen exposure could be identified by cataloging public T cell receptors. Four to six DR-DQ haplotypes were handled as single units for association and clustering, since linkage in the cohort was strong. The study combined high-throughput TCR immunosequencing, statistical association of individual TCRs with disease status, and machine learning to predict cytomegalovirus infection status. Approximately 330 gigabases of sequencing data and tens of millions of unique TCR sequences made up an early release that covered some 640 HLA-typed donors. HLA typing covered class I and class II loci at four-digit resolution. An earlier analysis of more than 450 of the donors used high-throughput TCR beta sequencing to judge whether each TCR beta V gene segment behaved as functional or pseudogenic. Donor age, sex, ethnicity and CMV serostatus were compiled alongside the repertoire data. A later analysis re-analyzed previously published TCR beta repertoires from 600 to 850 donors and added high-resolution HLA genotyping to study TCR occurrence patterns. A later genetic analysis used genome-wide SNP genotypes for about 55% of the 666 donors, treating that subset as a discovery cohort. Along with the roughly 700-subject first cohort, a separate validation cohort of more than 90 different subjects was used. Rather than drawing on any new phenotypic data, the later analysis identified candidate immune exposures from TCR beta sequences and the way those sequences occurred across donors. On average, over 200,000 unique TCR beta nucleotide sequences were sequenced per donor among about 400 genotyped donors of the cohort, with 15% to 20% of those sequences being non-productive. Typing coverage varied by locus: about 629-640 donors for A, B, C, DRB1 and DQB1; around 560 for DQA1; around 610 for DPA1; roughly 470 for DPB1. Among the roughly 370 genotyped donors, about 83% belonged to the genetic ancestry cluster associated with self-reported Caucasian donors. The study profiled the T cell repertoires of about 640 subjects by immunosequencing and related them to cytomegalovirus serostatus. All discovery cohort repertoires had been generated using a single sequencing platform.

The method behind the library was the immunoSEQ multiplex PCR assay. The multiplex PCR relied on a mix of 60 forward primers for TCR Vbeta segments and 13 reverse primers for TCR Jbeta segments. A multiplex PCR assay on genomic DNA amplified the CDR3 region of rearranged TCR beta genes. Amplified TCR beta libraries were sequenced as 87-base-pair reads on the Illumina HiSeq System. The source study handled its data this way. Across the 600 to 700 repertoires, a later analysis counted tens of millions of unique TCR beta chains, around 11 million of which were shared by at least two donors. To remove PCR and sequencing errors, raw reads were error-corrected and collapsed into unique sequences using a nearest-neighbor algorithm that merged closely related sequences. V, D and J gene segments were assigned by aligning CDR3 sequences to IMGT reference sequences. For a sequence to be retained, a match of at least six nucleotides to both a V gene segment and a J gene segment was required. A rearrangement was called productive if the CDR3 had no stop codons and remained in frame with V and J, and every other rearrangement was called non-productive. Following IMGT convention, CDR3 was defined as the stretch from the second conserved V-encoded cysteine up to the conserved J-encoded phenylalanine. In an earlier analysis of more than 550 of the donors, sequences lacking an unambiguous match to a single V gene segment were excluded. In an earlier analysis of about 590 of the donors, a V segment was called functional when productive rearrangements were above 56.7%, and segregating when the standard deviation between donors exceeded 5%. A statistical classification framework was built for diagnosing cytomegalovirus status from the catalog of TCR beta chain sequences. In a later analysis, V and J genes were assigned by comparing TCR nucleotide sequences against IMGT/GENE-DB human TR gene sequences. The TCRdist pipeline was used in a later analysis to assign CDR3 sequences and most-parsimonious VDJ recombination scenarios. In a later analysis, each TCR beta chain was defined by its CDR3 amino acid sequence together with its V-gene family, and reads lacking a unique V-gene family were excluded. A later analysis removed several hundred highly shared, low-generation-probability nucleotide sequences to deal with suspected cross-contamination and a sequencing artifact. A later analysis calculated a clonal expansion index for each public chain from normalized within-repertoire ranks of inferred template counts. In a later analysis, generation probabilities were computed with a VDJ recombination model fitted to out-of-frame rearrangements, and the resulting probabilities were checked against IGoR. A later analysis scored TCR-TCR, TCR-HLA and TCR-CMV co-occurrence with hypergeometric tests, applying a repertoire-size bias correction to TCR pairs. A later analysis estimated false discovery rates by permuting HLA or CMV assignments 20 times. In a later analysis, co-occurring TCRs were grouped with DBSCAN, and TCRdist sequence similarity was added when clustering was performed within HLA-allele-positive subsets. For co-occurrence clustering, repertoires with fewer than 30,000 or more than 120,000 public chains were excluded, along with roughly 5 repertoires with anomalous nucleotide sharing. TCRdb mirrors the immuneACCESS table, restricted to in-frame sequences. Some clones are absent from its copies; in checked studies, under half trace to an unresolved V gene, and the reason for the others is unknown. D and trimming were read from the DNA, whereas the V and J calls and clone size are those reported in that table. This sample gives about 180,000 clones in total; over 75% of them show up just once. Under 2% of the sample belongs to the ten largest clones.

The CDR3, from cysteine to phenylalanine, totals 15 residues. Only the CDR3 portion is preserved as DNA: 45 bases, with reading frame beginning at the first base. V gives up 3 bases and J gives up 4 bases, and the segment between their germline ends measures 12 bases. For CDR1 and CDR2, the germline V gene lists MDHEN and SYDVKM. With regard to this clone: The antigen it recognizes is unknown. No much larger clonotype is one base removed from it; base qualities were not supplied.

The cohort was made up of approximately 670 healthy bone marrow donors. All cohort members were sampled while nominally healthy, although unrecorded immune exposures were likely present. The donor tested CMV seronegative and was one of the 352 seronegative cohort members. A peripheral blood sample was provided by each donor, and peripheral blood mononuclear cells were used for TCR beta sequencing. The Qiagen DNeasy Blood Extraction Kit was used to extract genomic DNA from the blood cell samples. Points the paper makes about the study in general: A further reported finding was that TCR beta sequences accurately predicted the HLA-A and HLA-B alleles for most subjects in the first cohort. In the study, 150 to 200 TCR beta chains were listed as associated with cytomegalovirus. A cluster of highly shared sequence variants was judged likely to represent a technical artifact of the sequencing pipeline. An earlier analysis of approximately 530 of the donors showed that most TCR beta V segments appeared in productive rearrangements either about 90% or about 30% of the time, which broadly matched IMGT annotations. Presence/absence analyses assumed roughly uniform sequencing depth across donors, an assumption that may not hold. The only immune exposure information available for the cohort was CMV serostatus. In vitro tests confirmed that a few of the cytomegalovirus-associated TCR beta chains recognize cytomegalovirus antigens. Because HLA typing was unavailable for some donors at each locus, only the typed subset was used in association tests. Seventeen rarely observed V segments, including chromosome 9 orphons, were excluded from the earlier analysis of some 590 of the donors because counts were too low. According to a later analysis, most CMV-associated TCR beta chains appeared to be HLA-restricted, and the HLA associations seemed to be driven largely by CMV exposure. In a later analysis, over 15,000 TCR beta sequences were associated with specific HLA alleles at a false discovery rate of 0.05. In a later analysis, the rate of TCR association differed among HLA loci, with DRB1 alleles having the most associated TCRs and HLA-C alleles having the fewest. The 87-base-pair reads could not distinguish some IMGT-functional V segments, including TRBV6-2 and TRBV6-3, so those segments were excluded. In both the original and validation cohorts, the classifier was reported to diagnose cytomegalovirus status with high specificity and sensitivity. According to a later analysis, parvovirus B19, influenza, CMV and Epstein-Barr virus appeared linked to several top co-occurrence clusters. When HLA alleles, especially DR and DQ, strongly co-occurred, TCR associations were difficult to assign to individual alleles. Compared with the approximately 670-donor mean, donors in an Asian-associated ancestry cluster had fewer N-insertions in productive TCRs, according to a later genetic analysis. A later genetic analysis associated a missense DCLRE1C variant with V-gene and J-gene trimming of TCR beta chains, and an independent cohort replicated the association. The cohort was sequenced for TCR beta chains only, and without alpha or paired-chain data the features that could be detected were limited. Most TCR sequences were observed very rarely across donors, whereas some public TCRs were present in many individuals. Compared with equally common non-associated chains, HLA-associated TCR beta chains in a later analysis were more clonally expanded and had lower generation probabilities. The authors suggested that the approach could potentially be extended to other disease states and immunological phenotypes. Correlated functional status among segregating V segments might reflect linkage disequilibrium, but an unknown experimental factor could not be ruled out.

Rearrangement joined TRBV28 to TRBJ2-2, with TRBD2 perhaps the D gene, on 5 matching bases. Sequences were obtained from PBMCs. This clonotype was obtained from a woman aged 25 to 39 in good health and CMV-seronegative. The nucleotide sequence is TGTGCCAGCAGTTTGGGGAGAGGAAGCACCGGGGAGCTGTTTTTT. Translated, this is CASSLGRGSTGELFF.